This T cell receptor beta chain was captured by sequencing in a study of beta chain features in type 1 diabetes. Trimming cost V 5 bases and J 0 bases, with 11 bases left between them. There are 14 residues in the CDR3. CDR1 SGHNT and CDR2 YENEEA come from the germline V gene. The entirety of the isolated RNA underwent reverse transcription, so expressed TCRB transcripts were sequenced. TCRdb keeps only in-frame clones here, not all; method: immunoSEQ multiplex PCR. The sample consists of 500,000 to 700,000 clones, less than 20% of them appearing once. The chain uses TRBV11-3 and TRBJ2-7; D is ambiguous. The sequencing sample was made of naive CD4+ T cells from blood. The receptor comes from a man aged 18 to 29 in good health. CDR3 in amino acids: CASSNSGGSYEQYF. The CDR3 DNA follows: TGTGCCAGCAGCAACTCCGGCGGCTCCTACGAGCAGTACTTC.